This is a list of T cell receptor beta chains from one sample in a study of cytomegalovirus exposure and HLA in healthy donors. Here immunoSEQ multiplex PCR was the method, and the copy in TCRdb shows in-frame clones only, minus some. The sample lists 95,000 to 110,000 clones; over 65% were seen once. The sample consisted of PBMCs. The receptor source for this set is a woman between 40 and 55 years old in good health and CMV-seronegative. Each CDR3 is given with its conserved first and last residue. Fields, in order: J gene, clone size, V gene, D gene, CDR3 DNA, CDR3 protein. The D gene is left open where the match is weak. Not every row has a clone size; where given, it reads once, few, many or a size class.

TRBJ2-7,.,TRBV21-1,.,TGTGCCAGCAGCAAATCAAATACGGGACACCGTACTAGCGGGAGCTACGAGCAGTACTTC,CASSKSNTGHRTSGSYEQYF
TRBJ1-1,few,TRBV7-9,.,TGTGCCAGCAGCAAAGCCCAGGTGATGAACACTGAAGCTTTCTTT,CASSKAQVMNTEAFF
TRBJ2-7,.,TRBV10-3,.,TGTGCCATCAGTGACGGGACTCAGCCATTCGACGAGCAGTACTTC,CAISDGTQPFDEQYF
TRBJ2-1,.,TRBV7-2,.,TGTGCCAGCAGCCCACGTCAACTCAATGAGCAGTTCTTC,CASSPRQLNEQFF
TRBJ2-7,.,TRBV2,TRBD1,TGTGCCAGCAGGCCGGGACAGGATTACGAGCAGTACTTC,CASRPGQDYEQYF
TRBJ1-1,.,TRBV7-3,.,TGTGCCAGCAGCTTAGATTCTGGGGCGGAAGCTTTCTTT,CASSLDSGAEAFF
TRBJ1-5,.,TRBV28,TRBD1,TGTGCCAGCAGCTGGGGGACAGCCCGAAATCAGCCCCAGCATTTT,CASSWGTARNQPQHF
TRBJ2-7,.,TRBV13,.,TGTGCCAGCAGCTTACGCTTTAGCGACTACGAGCAGTACTTC,CASSLRFSDYEQYF
TRBJ2-7,few,TRBV11-2,TRBD1,TGTGCCAGCAGAAGAATCGGACAGGGAACCTACGAGCAGTACTTC,CASRRIGQGTYEQYF
TRBJ2-1,.,TRBV29-1,TRBD1,TGCAGCGTTGAAGCCGGGACAGGGGTCTACAATGAGCAGTTCTTC,CSVEAGTGVYNEQFF
TRBJ1-2,.,TRBV5-4,TRBD1,TGTGCCAGCAGCTGGGGACGGGACAGTTTGAACTATGGCTACACCTTC,CASSWGRDSLNYGYTF
TRBJ2-1,.,TRBV7-3,TRBD2,TGTGCCAGCAGCGTAGCGGGAGGACACAATGAGCAGTTCTTC,CASSVAGGHNEQFF
TRBJ2-3,.,TRBV5-1,.,TGCGCCAGCAGAGAGAGCGGGTCTTGGCCAGATACGCAGTATTTT,CASRESGSWPDTQYF
TRBJ2-3,.,TRBV28,.,TGTGCCAGCAGGGAGGGGGCCAAATCGCCAGATACGCAGTATTTT,CASREGAKSPDTQYF
TRBJ2-3,few,TRBV6-5,.,TGTGCCAGCAGTTCCGGGAGCTACACAGATACGCAGTATTTT,CASSSGSYTDTQYF
TRBJ1-4,.,TRBV9,.,TGTGCCAGCAGCGTAGGGGGAGGGGCCCCTAATGAAAAACTGTTTTTT,CASSVGGGAPNEKLFF
TRBJ2-5,.,TRBV19,.,TGTGCCAGTAGTACTAGACAGGTCCAAGAGACCCAGTACTTC,CASSTRQVQETQYF
TRBJ1-2,.,TRBV5-6,TRBD1,TGTGCCAGCAGCTCCGCGACAGGGCGGCATGGCTACACCTTC,CASSSATGRHGYTF
TRBJ2-3,.,TRBV2,.,TGTGCCAGCACGGGGACATTCGCAGATACGCAGTATTTT,CASTGTFADTQYF
TRBJ2-1,.,TRBV28,TRBD1,TGTGCCAGCAGTTTACGCTACAGGGGGTCTCAGGTTGAGCAGTTCTTC,CASSLRYRGSQVEQFF
TRBJ2-7,.,TRBV6-5,.,TGTGCCAGCAGTTACCGGGGGGCCCCTGACGAGCAGTACTTC,CASSYRGAPDEQYF
TRBJ2-1,.,TRBV28,.,TGTGCCAGCACTGTTACAGGGAAGGACAATGAGCAGTTCTTC,CASTVTGKDNEQFF
TRBJ1-3,.,TRBV6-6,TRBD1,TGTGCCAGCAGGCCCCAGGGGGCTTACTCTGGAAACACCATATATTTT,CASRPQGAYSGNTIYF
TRBJ2-7,.,TRBV7-3,TRBD2,TGTGCCAGCAGCCTGACTAGCGGCATGCAGTACTTC,CASSLTSGMQYF
TRBJ2-7,few,TRBV11-2,TRBD1,TGTGCCAGCAGCTCAGGGACAGGTTCCGCCTACGAGCAGTACTTC,CASSSGTGSAYEQYF
TRBJ2-1,.,TRBV14,TRBD2,TGTGCCAGCAGCCGAGCAATCCCGGGACTAGCGACCTACAATGAGCAGTTCTTC,CASSRAIPGLATYNEQFF
TRBJ1-2,.,TRBV10-3,.,TGTGCCATCAGTGGTGGTCGCGATGGCTACACCTTC,CAISGGRDGYTF
TRBJ1-2,.,TRBV7-3,TRBD1,TGTGCCAGCAGCTCTAATCCAGGGGGGGGCTACACCTTC,CASSSNPGGGYTF
TRBJ2-1,.,TRBV4-2,TRBD2,TGTGCCAGCAGCCAAGATGTTGGGACTAGCGGAAACAATGAGCAGTTCTTC,CASSQDVGTSGNNEQFF
TRBJ1-5,once,TRBV28,TRBD1,TGTGCCAGCAGTTCAGGGGCTTTAGGGGCCGACAGGGACGATCAGCCCCAGCATTTT,CASSSGALGADRDDQPQHF
TRBJ1-1,.,TRBV6-5,.,TGTGCCAGCAGCCGACAGGTCATGAACACTGAAGCTTTCTTT,CASSRQVMNTEAFF
TRBJ1-2,once,TRBV5-1,TRBD1,TGCGCCAGCAGCGGGACAGGGCCGCCGGGTGGCTACACCTTC,CASSGTGPPGGYTF
TRBJ2-3,.,TRBV30,.,TGTGCCTGGAGTATAGGGGCCACAGATACGCAGTATTTT,CAWSIGATDTQYF
TRBJ2-5,.,TRBV10-3,TRBD2,TGTGCCATCAGTGCTGGTGTTAGCGGGGGACAAGAGACCCAGTACTTC,CAISAGVSGGQETQYF
TRBJ1-1,.,TRBV4-3,.,TGCGCCAGCAGCCCTTACCACAGCAACACTGAAGCTTTCTTT,CASSPYHSNTEAFF
TRBJ1-6,few,TRBV14,.,TGTGCCAGCAGCCGTGTTCCGAATTCACCCCTCCACTTT,CASSRVPNSPLHF
TRBJ1-6,.,TRBV9,TRBD1,TGTGCCAGCAGCCCTGAGTGGACAGGGGGCAATAATTCACCCCTCCACTTT,CASSPEWTGGNNSPLHF
TRBJ2-6,.,TRBV14,.,TGTGCCAGCAGCCGGCAGGTGAACTCTGGGGCCAACGTCCTGACTTTC,CASSRQVNSGANVLTF
TRBJ2-1,few,TRBV29-1,TRBD1,TGCAGCGTTCGGGACAGGGAGAATGTTTACAATGAGCAGTTCTTC,CSVRDRENVYNEQFF
TRBJ2-1,.,TRBV2,.,TGTGCCAGCAGGGCCACGGGAGTTACCTACAATGAGCAGTTCTTC,CASRATGVTYNEQFF
TRBJ2-2,.,TRBV5-5,.,TGTGCCAGCAGTTTGGAAAGTAGGCGGACCGGGGAGCTGTTTTTT,CASSLESRRTGELFF
TRBJ1-1,.,TRBV28,.,TGTGCCAGCGGGACTCTCAGAATGAACACTGAAGCTTTCTTT,CASGTLRMNTEAFF
TRBJ2-1,.,TRBV7-2,TRBD2,TGTGCCACGGCGTCGGGGGGGGATGAGCAGTTCTTC,CATASGGDEQFF
TRBJ1-2,.,TRBV28,TRBD1,TGTGCCAGCAGTTTATTCTCCAACAGGGGCTATGGCTACACCTTC,CASSLFSNRGYGYTF
TRBJ2-7,.,TRBV28,.,TGTGCCAGCATAACAACCTCCCAGGGGTCGGGCCTCTACGAGCAGTACTTC,CASITTSQGSGLYEQYF
TRBJ2-7,.,TRBV27,TRBD2,TGTGCCAGCAGTTTAACCCTAAGAGCGGGAGTCTCCTACGAGCAGTACTTC,CASSLTLRAGVSYEQYF
TRBJ1-1,once,TRBV7-9,.,TGTGCCAGCTTAGCCTCGAGGGACACTGAAGCTTTCTTT,CASLASRDTEAFF
TRBJ2-5,.,TRBV7-9,TRBD1,TGTTCCAGCAGCCAGGACAGGGGACCCATACAAGAGACCCAGTACTTC,CSSSQDRGPIQETQYF
TRBJ1-2,.,TRBV7-2,TRBD1,TGTGCCAGCAGCGTAGGGACAGGGCGCTATGGCTACACCTTC,CASSVGTGRYGYTF
TRBJ2-2,.,TRBV28,.,TGTGCCAGCAGCCCCACCCCCGGGACGAACACCGGGGAGCTGTTTTTT,CASSPTPGTNTGELFF
TRBJ2-3,.,TRBV7-2,TRBD2,TGTGCCAGCAGCTTACTCGCGGGAGTTATAGATACGCAGTATTTT,CASSLLAGVIDTQYF
TRBJ2-7,.,TRBV7-6,.,TGTGCCAGCAGCTTCGGAGGGGCAAACTACGAGCAGTACTTC,CASSFGGANYEQYF